The 26 T cell receptor beta chains reported below all come from one sample, sequenced in a study of T cells in Graves' hyperthyroidism and ophthalmopathy. RNA transcripts gave rise to amplified TCR beta CDR3 regions. A set of HTBI primers served as the primers for a first-round RT-PCR of the TCR CDR3. TCRdb re-called the multiplex PCR reads with MiXCR, one entry per CDR3 protein. The table has approximately 570,000 distinct CDR3 sequences, 15% to 20% seen once. Specimen: blood. Every receptor here comes from a man between 40 and 49 years old with Graves' ophthalmopathy.

The chain combines TRBV7-3 with TRBJ2-2, with 9 bases matching TRBD1. This CDR3 region has 15 residues. V gave up 4 bases and J gave up 7 bases; unmatched junction bases: 7. CDR1 SGHTA and CDR2 FQGTGA come from the germline V gene. The CDR3 DNA sequence: TGTGCCAGCAGCTCCGGGACAGGGTCGAGCGGGGAGCTGTTTTTT. This gives the protein CASSSGTGSSGELFF.

The genes are TRBV4-1 and TRBJ2-3; D may be TRBD1 or TRBD2 (5 bases each). From germline, CDR1 is MGHRA and CDR2 YSYEKL. V was pared by 6 bases and J by 10 bases, with 11 bases between. The CDR3 is 11 amino acids. The DNA of the CDR3 is TGCGCCAGCAGTCGCCCGGGGCCGCAGTATTTT. This translates into CASSRPGPQYF.

This sequence joins TRBV6-5 and TRBJ2-7; D is undetermined. Germline values: CDR1 MNHEY, CDR2 SVGAGI. V was shortened by 2 bases and J by 6 bases, with 11 bases between the two germline ends. The CDR3 runs 13 residues. The CDR3 nucleotides are TGTGCCAGCAGTTACGTAGTCGCCGGCGAGCAGTACTTC. Amino acid sequence: CASSYVVAGEQYF.

This clonotype was seen many times. The gene calls are TRBV20-1 and TRBJ1-1; 12 bases agree with TRBD1. Germline CDR1 and CDR2: DFQATT and SNEGSKA (reference sequence). This CDR3 spans 16 amino acids. Unmatched junction bases numbered 16, after V lost 7 bases and J lost 7 bases. The CDR3 reads CSGSRGTGGAGDEAFF. The CDR3 DNA is TGCAGTGGATCACGGGGGACAGGGGGCGCGGGCGATGAAGCTTTCTTT.

V usage is TRBV12-3 or TRBV12-4 and J usage is TRBJ1-5, with D unclear. With 5 bases removed from V and 2 bases from J, the gap between germline ends came to 10 bases. This CDR3 is built from 14 residues. In nucleotides, the CDR3 is TGTGCCAGCAGTCCTTTCACCGGCAATCAGCCCCAGCATTTT. Encoded protein: CASSPFTGNQPQHF.

The chain carries TRBV11-2 and TRBJ2-7, with 8 bases lining up with TRBD1. The CDR3 has 15 amino acids. CDR1 is SGHAT, CDR2 FQNNGV, per germline. V lost 2 bases to trimming and J lost 5 bases; unmatched junction nucleotides: 8. The CDR3 loop is CASSLSRTGPHEQYF. The CDR3 DNA is TGTGCCAGCAGCTTATCCAGGACAGGGCCCCACGAGCAGTACTTC. The full variable domain, with the rest looked up from reference TRBV11-2 and TRBJ2-7, is EAGVAQSPRYKIIEKRQSVAFWCNPISGHATLYWYQQILGQGPKLLIQFQNNGVVDDSQLPKDRFSAERLKGVDSTLKIQPAKLEDSAVYLCASSLSRTGPHEQYFGPGTRLTVT.

This clonotype was detected only a few times. The chain carries TRBV27 and TRBJ1-2, with D uncertain. Trimming left V 6 bases short and J 8 bases short, with 13 bases between. The germline gives CDR1 MNHEY, CDR2 SMNVEV (reference sequence). The CDR3 loop spans 12 amino acids. CDR3 coding DNA: TGTGCCAGCAGCCCCAATGGTGGAGGCTACACCTTC. This translates into CASSPNGGGYTF.

Of note for this clonotype: Since a much larger clone is just one base distant, this may be a read error. The rearrangement joins TRBV12-3 or TRBV12-4 to TRBJ1-1, with a weak D call TRBD1 (6 bases). This CDR3 comprises 15 residues. The ends were cut back, 7 bases at V and 7 bases at J, with 22 bases in the middle. CDR3 in DNA: TGTGCCAGCAACCTTACACAGGGAGGCGGGGGTGAAGCTTTCTTT. This sequence encodes CASNLTQGGGGEAFF.

This clonotype has at least ten counts. The chain joins TRBV2 to TRBJ2-2; D possibly corresponds to TRBD2 (5 bases). The CDR3 is 13 amino acids. From germline, CDR1 is SNHLY and CDR2 FYNNEI. The V end was cut by 5 bases, the J end by 5 bases, with 9 bases between. The CDR3: CASSREGTGELFF. CDR3 nucleotides: TGTGCCAGCAGTCGTGAGGGTACCGGGGAGCTGTTTTTT.

This clonotype showed up many times. J is TRBJ2-1 and V is TRBV7-3, with a tentative D call TRBD1 (5 bases). Trimming left V 4 bases short and J 7 bases short, with 8 bases between. Germline V gives CDR1 SGHTA, CDR2 FQGTGA. The CDR3 has 12 amino acids. The CDR3 reads CASSSQGNEQFF. CDR3 sequence (DNA): TGTGCCAGCAGCTCGCAGGGAAATGAGCAGTTCTTC. The full variable domain, with the rest looked up from reference TRBV7-3 and TRBJ2-1, is GAGVSQTPSNKVTEKGKYVELRCDPISGHTALYWYRQSLGQGPEFLIYFQGTGAADDSGLPNDRFFAVRPEGSVSTLKIQRTERGDSAVYLCASSSQGNEQFFGPGTRLTVL.

J is TRBJ1-1 and V is TRBV6-2 or TRBV6-3; D gene uncertain. Germline CDR1 reads MNHEY; CDR2 reads SVGEGT. V dropped 0 bases and J dropped 6 bases, with 5 bases sitting between them. CDR3 size: 12 residues. CDR3 nucleotides: TGTGCCAGCAGTTACTCCAGTCCTGAAGCTTTCTTT. Its translation is CASSYSSPEAFF.

J is TRBJ2-3 and V is TRBV2; no reliable D call. Trimming cost V 4 bases and J 7 bases, with 18 bases left between them. This CDR3 is 15 amino acids long. CDR1 and CDR2 (germline): SNHLY, FYNNEI. CDR3 sequence: CASSGRTPLIYTQYF. Here the CDR3 DNA reads TGTGCCAGCAGTGGCAGGACCCCCCTTATATATACGCAGTATTTT.

The V and J genes are TRBV19 and TRBJ2-1, with D tentatively TRBD2 (6 bases). V dropped 3 bases and J dropped 0 bases, with 15 bases sitting between them. Germline lookup yields CDR1 LNHDA and CDR2 SQIVND (reference sequence). This CDR3 region has 17 residues. The CDR3 region has the DNA TGTGCCAGTAGTATCCCTCTAGCGTCAAGCTCCTACAATGAGCAGTTCTTC. Residues: CASSIPLASSSYNEQFF. The whole variable domain, filled in from reference TRBV19 and TRBJ2-1, reads DGGITQSPKYLFRKEGQNVTLSCEQNLNHDAMYWYRQDPGQGLRLIYYSQIVNDFQKGDIAEGYSVSREKKESFPLTVTSAQKNPTAFYLCASSIPLASSSYNEQFFGPGTRLTVL.

The rearrangement joins TRBV6-9 to TRBJ2-2; TRBD2 might be the D (5 bases). Germline V gene data show CDR1 as MNHGY and CDR2 as SVAAGI. The CDR3 has 16 amino acids. Deletions cut 2 bases from V and 0 bases from J, with 10 bases between. The DNA for the CDR3 is TGTGCCAGCAGTTATAGTGGGAGACCGAACACCGGGGAGCTGTTTTTT. Its translation is CASSYSGRPNTGELFF.

This clonotype was observed at least ten times. V is TRBV28 and J is TRBJ1-5; 10 positions agree with TRBD1. The CDR3 runs 17 residues. The trim removed 5 bases at V and 0 bases at J, leaving 7 bases unmatched. Germline V gene data show CDR1 as MDHEN and CDR2 as SYDVKM. The CDR3 region is CASSPGQGFYSNQPQHF. DNA of the CDR3: TGTGCCAGCAGTCCGGGACAGGGGTTCTATAGCAATCAGCCCCAGCATTTT.

The gene calls are TRBV30 and TRBJ2-3; the D gene is possibly TRBD2 (5 bases). Germline loops: CDR1 GTSNPN, CDR2 SVGIG (reference sequence). CDR3 length: 14 residues. Deletions cut 0 bases from V and 7 bases from J, with 14 bases between. The CDR3 region has the DNA TGTGCCTGGAGTGTCGGAGGACTCGCTAATACGCAGTATTTT. Protein sequence: CAWSVGGLANTQYF.

This clonotype was counted only a few times. This chain joins TRBV6-1 and TRBJ2-5; no clear D gene. Trimming left V 6 bases short and J 5 bases short, with 13 bases between. The CDR3 contains 13 residues. CDR1 MNHNS and CDR2 SASEGT come from the germline V gene. Here the CDR3 reads CASSRGGWETQYF. The CDR3 DNA sequence: TGTGCCAGCAGCCGAGGTGGGTGGGAGACCCAGTACTTC.

There are a few counts of this clonotype. Here the CDR3 reads CSASRGSTWSSGNTIYF. CDR3 in DNA: TGCAGTGCTAGTCGGGGGTCCACTTGGAGCTCTGGAAACACCATATATTTT. The V and J genes are TRBV20-1 and TRBJ1-3; D is perhaps TRBD1 (5 bases). The CDR3 extends over 17 amino acids. Germline V gives CDR1 DFQATT, CDR2 SNEGSKA (reference sequence). V lost 3 bases and J 0 bases, leaving 18 bases between the germline ends.

This clonotype was seen at least ten times. The chain is built from TRBV27 and TRBJ1-1, with 7 bases aligning to TRBD1. Trimming cost V 5 bases and J 8 bases; bases outside gene matches: 5. This CDR3 spans 12 amino acids. Germline CDR1 reads MNHEY; CDR2 reads SMNVEV (reference sequence). The CDR3 nucleotides are TGTGCCAGCAGTACCCCGGGACAGGAAGCTTTCTTT. It specifies CASSTPGQEAFF.

Comment on this clonotype: One end of the junction varies from germline; a read error may be responsible. This rearrangement joins TRBV6-2 or TRBV6-3 to TRBJ2-7; 11 nucleotides align to TRBD2. Germline V gene sequence: CDR1 MNHEY, CDR2 SVGEGT. This CDR3 is built from 15 residues. CDR3 DNA: TGTGCCAGCAGCTTAGCGGGGGGGACTTACTACGGGCAGTACTTC. Translated: CASSLAGGTYYGQYF.

This clonotype was counted ten times or more. V gene TRBV7-8 combines with J gene TRBJ2-5; the D is unclear. CDR1 SGHVS and CDR2 FQNEAQ come from the germline V gene. With 5 bases removed from V and 0 bases from J, the gap between germline ends came to 13 bases. CDR3 length equals 15 residues. CDR3 residues: CASSPTVGHQETQYF. CDR3 nucleotides: TGTGCCAGCAGCCCGACGGTGGGTCACCAAGAGACCCAGTACTTC.

The J gene is TRBJ2-7, the V gene TRBV11-2, with D possibly matching TRBD1 (5 bases). The CDR3 is 14 amino acids. Trimming shortened V by 7 bases and J by 0 bases, and 13 bases separated the two germline ends. Germline V CDR1 and CDR2: SGHAT, FQNNGV. CDR3 in amino acids: CASTPRAVSYEQYF. The DNA of the CDR3 is TGTGCCAGCACCCCCAGGGCCGTCTCCTACGAGCAGTACTTC.

This clonotype has only a few counts. The rearrangement joins TRBV7-2 to TRBJ2-2; 12 bases match TRBD2. Germline V gives CDR1 SGHTA, CDR2 FQGNSA. The CDR3 has 18 residues. V gave up 2 bases and J gave up 4 bases; unmatched junction bases: 8. The chain's CDR3 is CASSLRLAGVGGTGELFF. DNA of the CDR3: TGTGCCAGCAGCTTAAGACTAGCGGGAGTAGGGGGCACCGGGGAGCTGTTTTTT.

This clonotype was counted many times. The gene calls are TRBV6-1 and TRBJ1-6; 7 bases are shared with TRBD1. With 7 bases clipped from V and 9 bases from J, the junction kept 6 bases outside the gene matches. This CDR3 has 13 amino acids. Germline V gene lookup returns CDR1 MNHNS and CDR2 SASEGT. CDR3 coding DNA: TGTGCCAGCAACGGGCAGGGGGGTTCACCCCTCCACTTT. As protein: CASNGQGGSPLHF.

The chain uses TRBV12-3 or TRBV12-4 and TRBJ1-1; D is unresolved. Trimming removed 3 bases at V and 3 bases at J, with 8 bases between. The CDR3 covers 13 residues. The CDR3 sequence: CASSFYGDTEAFF. The CDR3 nucleotides read TGTGCCAGCAGTTTCTACGGTGACACTGAAGCTTTCTTT.

This clonotype was recorded many times. The chain has TRBV28 and TRBJ2-7; 9 nucleotides line up with TRBD2. The germline gives CDR1 MDHEN, CDR2 SYDVKM. The CDR3 has 16 residues. With V trimmed by 3 bases and J by 4 bases, 10 bases remained unmatched. CDR3 sequence (DNA): TGTGCCAGCAGTTTCCCGACTCTAGCGGGATCGTACGAGCAGTACTTC. This gives the protein CASSFPTLAGSYEQYF. Together with reference TRBV28 and TRBJ2-7, the CDR3 gives the full variable domain: DVKVTQSSRYLVKRTGEKVFLECVQDMDHENMFWYRQDPGLGLRLIYFSYDVKMKEKGDIPEGYSVSREKKERFSLILESASTNQTSMYLCASSFPTLAGSYEQYFGPGTRLTVT.